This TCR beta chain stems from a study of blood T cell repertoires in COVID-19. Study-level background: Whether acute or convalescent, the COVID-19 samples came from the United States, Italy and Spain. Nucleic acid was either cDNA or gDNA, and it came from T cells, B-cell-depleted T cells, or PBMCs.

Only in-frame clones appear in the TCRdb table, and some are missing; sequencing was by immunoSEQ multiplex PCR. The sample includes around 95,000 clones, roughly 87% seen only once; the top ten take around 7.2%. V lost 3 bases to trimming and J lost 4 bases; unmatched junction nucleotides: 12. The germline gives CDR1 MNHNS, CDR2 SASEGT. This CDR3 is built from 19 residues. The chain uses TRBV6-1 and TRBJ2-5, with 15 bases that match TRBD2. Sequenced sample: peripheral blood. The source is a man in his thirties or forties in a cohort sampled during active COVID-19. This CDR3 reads CASSEGFGTSGGHRETQYF. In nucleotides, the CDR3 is TGTGCCAGCAGTGAGGGGTTTGGGACTAGCGGGGGGCACCGAGAGACCCAGTACTTC.